At least ten counts were recorded for the clone carrying this T cell receptor (beta chain). Its target is not known. The entry originates in a study of T cells in Graves' hyperthyroidism and ophthalmopathy. Overall study: The authors collected peripheral blood at initial diagnosis, before any treatment.

Study observations and caveats: Researchers found most expanded thyroid clonotypes above 0.001 in blood as well.

From RNA transcripts, TCR beta CDR3 regions were amplified. A set of HTBI primers served as the primers for a first-round RT-PCR of the TCR CDR3. One entry per CDR3 protein results from TCRdb running MiXCR on the multiplex PCR reads. This table has hundreds of thousands of distinct CDR3 sequences, around 39% appearing once. Per germline, CDR1 SGHTA and CDR2 FQGNSA. This CDR3 comprises 15 residues. V dropped 1 base and J dropped 4 bases, with 11 bases sitting between them. V is TRBV7-2 and J is TRBJ1-3; no clear D. The receptor's source is a man younger than 30 with Graves' hyperthyroidism. The sequenced sample consisted of blood. The CDR3 DNA is TGTGCCAGCAGCTTAGAGACTGGCGCCGGAAACACCATATATTTT. It specifies CASSLETGAGNTIYF.